This T cell receptor beta chain was sequenced for a study of regulatory T cells in long-lasting Graves disease. Overall study findings and caveats: Segments TRBV28, TRBJ1-2 and TRBJ2-5 showed preferential usage in persistent disease. It was possible that the small sample size reduced accuracy.

CDR3 size: 16 residues. Germline lookup yields CDR1 SGHRS and CDR2 YFSETQ. After removal of 4 bases from V and 1 base from J, the junction contained 6 bases not matched to a gene. Note on this clonotype: What it binds is not known.

Libraries of TCR beta came from iRepertoire HTBI primers plus Arm-PCR of CDR3 regions. In TCRdb, the multiplex PCR reads were re-called with MiXCR into one record per CDR3 protein. The sample includes 580,000 or so distinct CDR3 sequences, approximately 16% seen only once; the top ten take approximately 12%. Sample time point: newly diagnosed GD, antithyroid drugs for less than 3 months. Generation of the TCR library employed RNA extracted from PBMCs. Another study also made use of these data, one on T cells in Graves' hyperthyroidism and ophthalmopathy. That work contributes: If no ophthalmopathy progression occurred within 18 months, Graves' hyperthyroidism was stable. The patients, who ranged from 18 to 65 in age, presented with newly diagnosed hyperthyroidism lasting under 2 months.

Sequenced material: peripheral blood mononuclear cells (PBMCs), taken at new diagnosis, from a patient treated with antithyroid drugs. The V gene is TRBV5-1, the J gene TRBJ2-1; 9 bases are a match to TRBD2. The receptor's source is a man between 18 and 35 years old with Graves disease. CDR3 coding DNA: TGCGCCAGCAGCAGTAGCGGGAGCCCGTCCTACAATGAGCAGTTCTTC. Its protein product is CASSSSGSPSYNEQFF. Together with reference TRBV5-1 and TRBJ2-1, the CDR3 gives the full variable domain: KAGVTQTPRYLIKTRGQQVTLSCSPISGHRSVSWYQQTPGQGLQFLFEYFSETQRNKGNFPGRFSGRQFSNSRSEMNVSTLELGDSALYLCASSSSGSPSYNEQFFGPGTRLTVL.